The 10 T cell receptor beta chains presented below share a single source sample, sequenced in a study of T cells after yellow fever vaccination. Using its own MiXCR run on the 5' RACE reads, TCRdb lists one record per CDR3 protein. The data contain a few hundred thousand distinct CDR3 sequences, under 5% of them seen just once; the ten biggest clones take up 20% to 30%. The sample consisted of PBMCs, taken 5 days after the yellow fever booster vaccination. These receptors were taken from a young man who received the YFV17D yellow fever vaccine.

This clonotype was picked up many times. The chain employs TRBV5-1 and TRBJ1-4, with 7 bases matching TRBD1. Germline CDR1 is SGHRS and CDR2 is YFSETQ. The V and J ends lost 4 bases and 6 bases, in that order; junction bases with no gene match: 9. The CDR3 totals 15 residues. CDR3 protein: CASSIRQGEDEKLFF. DNA for the CDR3: TGCGCCAGCAGCATTCGACAGGGTGAGGATGAAAAACTGTTTTTT.

V gene TRBV12-3 or TRBV12-4 combines with J gene TRBJ1-4, with TRBD1 matching 7 bases. This CDR3 has 16 amino acids. The V segment lost 3 bases and the J segment 0 bases; nucleotides outside the gene matches: 4. Here the CDR3 reads CASSLLGGPTNEKLFF. The CDR3 coding sequence is TGTGCCAGCAGTTTGTTAGGGGGCCCAACTAATGAAAAACTGTTTTTT.

This clonotype has ten or more counts. The chain joins TRBV7-3 to TRBJ2-5; the D call may be TRBD1 or TRBD2 (5 bases each). V was shortened by 2 bases and J by 5 bases, with 21 bases between the two germline ends. Germline-derived CDR1 and CDR2 are SGHTA and FQGTGA. The CDR3 is made up of 17 amino acids. CDR3 in amino acids: CASSLGSQTGPWETQYF. CDR3 DNA sequence: TGTGCCAGCAGCTTAGGGTCCCAAACGGGACCATGGGAGACCCAGTACTTC.

In its sample, this clonotype was seen a few times. The chain is built from TRBV6-5 and TRBJ1-2; no firm D call. The CDR3 spans 14 residues. V lost 5 bases and J 5 bases, leaving 15 bases between the germline ends. Germline assignment: CDR1 MNHEY and CDR2 SVGAGI. The CDR3 nucleotides are TGTGCCAGCAGTCTACGCGGGCAGTGGTATGGCTACACCTTC. This gives the protein CASSLRGQWYGYTF.

This clonotype was observed a few times. This sequence joins TRBV19 and TRBJ1-2; D call uncertain. CDR3 length: 13 amino acids. CDR1 LNHDA and CDR2 SQIVND come from the germline V gene (reference sequence). Trimming pared 9 bases from V and 0 bases from J, leaving 11 bases between. The CDR3 loop is CASQTVANYGYTF. DNA of the CDR3: TGTGCCAGCCAGACGGTAGCTAACTATGGCTACACCTTC.

The table lists this clonotype with a few counts. This chain joins TRBV27 and TRBJ1-1; D perhaps matches TRBD1 (5 bases). Looked up from germline, CDR1 is MNHEY and CDR2 is SMNVEV (reference sequence). The CDR3 consists of 15 residues. V lost 3 bases, J lost 4 bases, and 15 bases lay in between. CDR3 bases: TGTGCCAGCAGTTTGTGGGGGTCAGTCGGCACTGAAGCTTTCTTT. It translates to CASSLWGSVGTEAFF.

This clonotype came up a few times. The CDR3 DNA is TGTGCCAGCAGTGGACTAAACACCGGGGAGCTGTTTTTT. Translation: CASSGLNTGELFF. V usage is TRBV7-9 and J usage is TRBJ2-2; possibly TRBD2 for D (6 bases). The germline gives CDR1 SEHNR, CDR2 FQNEAQ (reference sequence). Trimming removed 6 bases at V and 2 bases at J, with 7 bases between. The CDR3 covers 13 residues.

This clonotype has a handful of counts. The CDR3 region is CASSPGVGGGNEKLFF. The CDR3 DNA reads TGTGCCAGCAGTCCAGGGGTAGGGGGAGGTAATGAAAAACTGTTTTTT. J is TRBJ1-4 and V is TRBV25-1; perhaps TRBD1 as D (6 bases). V was pared by 5 bases and J by 4 bases, with 17 bases between. CDR1 is MGHDK, CDR2 SYGVNS, per germline. The CDR3 is 16 amino acids. The full variable domain, its missing parts supplied by reference TRBV25-1 and TRBJ1-4, is EADIYQTPRYLVIGTGKKITLECSQTMGHDKMYWYQQDPGMELHLIHYSYGVNSTEKGDLSSESTVSRIRTEHFPLTLESARPSHTSQYLCASSPGVGGGNEKLFFGSGTQLSVL.

This clonotype came up a few times. V usage is TRBV18 and J usage is TRBJ1-5; 7 bases match TRBD1. The trim removed 6 bases at V and 6 bases at J, leaving 8 bases unmatched. The length of the CDR3 is 14 residues. Looked up from germline, CDR1 is KGHSH and CDR2 is LQKENI. CDR3 sequence reads: CASSLQGELQPQHF. The CDR3 DNA reads TGTGCCAGCTCCCTCCAGGGGGAGCTTCAGCCCCAGCATTTT.

This clonotype was detected ten times or more. The genes are TRBV6-1 and TRBJ2-3; D is unresolved. The CDR3 loop spans 13 amino acids. Trimming took off 7 bases at V and 3 bases at J, with 11 bases between the two ends. The germline CDR1 and CDR2 sequences are MNHNS and SASEGT. Here the CDR3 reads CASTRLGTDTQYF. CDR3 nucleotide sequence: TGTGCCAGCACGCGTTTGGGAACAGATACGCAGTATTTT.